The 11 T cell receptor beta chains reported below all come from one sample, sequenced in a study of control samples from healthy donors and cancer patients. Sequencing used immunoSEQ multiplex PCR; TCRdb keeps in-frame clones, though not all of them. The sample has about 59,000 clones; roughly 86% are singletons. The specimen sequenced was PBMCs. The receptors stem from a woman in her fifties or sixties with lung cancer.

In this sample, this clone turned up a few times. V gene TRBV19 combines with J gene TRBJ1-1, with D possibly being TRBD1 (6 bases). The CDR3 loop spans 13 amino acids. The V gene's germline CDR1 is LNHDA and CDR2 SQIVND (reference sequence). The V gene lost 7 bases and the J gene lost 6 bases, with 15 bases spanning the gap. DNA for the CDR3: TGTGCCAGTATTAAAACAGGGTCGGCTGAAGCTTTCTTT. It specifies CASIKTGSAEAFF.

V is TRBV3-1 (or the pseudogene TRBV3-2) and J is TRBJ1-2; the D is unclear. V was trimmed by 2 bases and J by 12 bases, leaving 22 bases between them. Germline V gives CDR1 LGHDT, CDR2 YNNKEL (reference sequence). The CDR3 runs to 15 residues. The CDR3 spells CASSQSAYGVGAHTF. In DNA, the CDR3 is TGTGCCAGCAGCCAATCAGCGTACGGGGTAGGTGCCCACACCTTC.

This clone was counted between two and nine times. The genes are TRBV15 and TRBJ1-2; D unresolved. V lost 0 bases, J lost 8 bases, and 10 bases lay in between. Germline V lookup: CDR1 LNHNV, CDR2 YYDKDF (reference sequence). The CDR3 covers 13 residues. DNA of the CDR3: TGTGCCACCAGCAGAGATCGCCTAGGGGGCTACACCTTC. This sequence encodes CATSRDRLGGYTF.

In its sample, this clone was seen once. The chain combines TRBV27 with TRBJ2-7; maybe TRBD1 (6 bases). The V end was cut by 6 bases, the J end by 0 bases, with 15 bases between. CDR1 is MNHEY and CDR2 is SMNVEV in the germline V gene (reference sequence). This CDR3 region has 15 residues. CDR3 DNA sequence: TGTGCCAGCAGCCAGAGGCTAGGGGGCTCCTACGAGCAGTACTTC. Translated: CASSQRLGGSYEQYF.

The DNA for the CDR3 is TGTGCCAGCAGCCTGCGGTGGGGTGAGCAGTTCTTC. Translated, it gives CASSLRWGEQFF. The chain recombines TRBV7-9 with TRBJ2-1; D gene ambiguous. From germline, CDR1 is SEHNR and CDR2 FQNEAQ (reference sequence). Trimming shortened V by 5 bases and J by 9 bases, and 11 bases separated the two germline ends. The CDR3 loop spans 12 amino acids.

This chain joins TRBV6-6 and TRBJ2-3, with 7 bases identical to TRBD2. J was trimmed by 6 bases and V by 6 bases; bases with no gene match: 18. CDR1 and CDR2 (germline): MNHNY, SVGAGI (reference sequence). The CDR3 is 17 residues long. The CDR3 region is CASSRKQGGPIKDTQYF. Here the CDR3 DNA reads TGTGCCAGCAGCCGAAAGCAGGGAGGGCCTATTAAGGATACGCAGTATTTT.

The chain links TRBV29-1 to TRBJ1-2; D is uncertain. Trimming left V 6 bases short and J 7 bases short, with 18 bases between. Per the germline V gene, CDR1 is SQVTM and CDR2 is ANQGSEA. This CDR3 is built from 13 residues. CDR3 in amino acids: CSVREITMGGYTF. The CDR3 DNA sequence: TGCAGCGTGCGGGAAATCACAATGGGTGGCTACACCTTC.

The chain carries TRBV15 and TRBJ2-5, with 7 bases lining up with TRBD1. With V trimmed by 0 bases and J by 4 bases, 5 bases remained unmatched. The CDR3 covers 15 residues. The germline V gene encodes CDR1 LNHNV and CDR2 YYDKDF (reference sequence). The CDR3 DNA sequence: TGTGCCACCAGCAGAGATTATAACAGGGGAGAGACCCAGTACTTC. Translation: CATSRDYNRGETQYF.

Here the CDR3 DNA reads TGTGCCAGCAGCCAATGGGGACTAGCGGGAGGGCCGGGGATTGAGCAGTTCTTC. It codes for CASSQWGLAGGPGIEQFF. The chain employs TRBV3-1 (or the pseudogene TRBV3-2) and TRBJ2-1, with 16 positions matching TRBD2. The CDR3 consists of 18 residues. Trimming took 2 bases from V and 9 from J; bases not matched to a gene: 10. Germline-derived CDR1 and CDR2 are LGHDT and YNNKEL (reference sequence).

This chain connects TRBV2 to TRBJ1-6; 10 bases agree with TRBD1. There are 14 residues in the CDR3. Trimming cost V 4 bases and J 10 bases; bases outside gene matches: 4. Germline V CDR1 and CDR2: SNHLY, FYNNEI. This CDR3 is CASSATGGESPLHF. CDR3 nucleotide sequence: TGTGCCAGCAGTGCGACAGGGGGCGAATCACCCCTCCACTTT.

The rearrangement uses TRBV2 and TRBJ2-1; D might be TRBD1 or TRBD2, each matching 5 bases. With 2 bases removed from V and 7 bases from J, the gap between germline ends came to 9 bases. Per the germline V gene, CDR1 is SNHLY and CDR2 is FYNNEI. This CDR3 comprises 13 residues. For the CDR3, the DNA is TGTGCCAGCAGTGAATGGGACGGGAATGAGCAGTTCTTC. Translated, it gives CASSEWDGNEQFF.